Included here is one T cell receptor beta chain sequence, with context. Its antigen remains unknown. The source of the sample is a study of CD8+ T cells in alopecia areata. Study-wide results and limits: When scalp samples are sequenced, resident alphabeta T cells of normal skin are also captured.

The authors extracted RNA and reverse transcribed it into cDNA as the sequencing template. Sequencing used immunoSEQ multiplex PCR; TCRdb keeps in-frame clones, though not all of them. The sample holds 150,000 to 200,000 clones, roughly 60% seen once. Germline V gene data show CDR1 as SQVTM and CDR2 as ANQGSEA. This CDR3 has 13 residues. After removal of 2 bases from V and 6 bases from J, the junction contained 2 bases not matched to a gene. The rearrangement links TRBV29-1 to TRBJ2-7, with TRBD1 matching over 12 bases. Sequencing used CD4+ T cells sorted from blood. The source of this sequence is a human donor in good health. CDR3 region: CSVERDRGREQYF. CDR3 coding DNA: TGCAGCGTTGAAAGGGACAGGGGGCGCGAGCAGTACTTC.